A single T cell receptor beta chain is shown here with its context. Its recognized antigen is unknown. No per-base quality is available; no much larger clone lies one base away. This specimen belongs to a study of PD-L1 blockade in urothelial cancer (dated by TCRdb to about 2017). The study in broad terms: Therapy was started around 2014 for all patients, and atezolizumab 1,200 mg was administered intravenously every 3 weeks. About 85% of the roughly 30 patients were males with bladder-origin urothelial cancer, and about 60% of the roughly 30 reported a prior smoking history. Patients had an ECOG performance status of 0 or 1 and had received between 0 and 3 prior chemotherapy regimens. Blood samples were analyzed 3 weeks after the start of treatment (second dose) and 6 weeks after the start of treatment. A median of roughly 140,000 T cells and approximately 83,000 unique TCRs was obtained from blood samples, and a median clonality of around 0.072 was observed. An exploratory multi-omic analysis was conducted of the somatic, immune and clinical correlates of response to PD-L1 blockade with atezolizumab in urothelial cancer. Pretreatment tumor samples, along with matched peripheral blood collected serially before and after atezolizumab treatment, underwent TCR sequencing. Progression-free survival longer than 6 months counted as durable clinical benefit, and TCR features were additionally tested against both progression-free and overall survival. In the same patients who had TCR sequencing, pretreatment tumors also underwent whole exome sequencing and RNA sequencing. About 10 patients achieved durable clinical benefit and approximately 20 did not. Pretreatment blood TCR-seq was available for about 27 patients, at least one posttreatment blood collection was obtained for some 24 patients, and tumor TCR-seq was available for some 24 patients. Broad study findings and their caveats: At 3 weeks after the start of treatment, tumor-associated TCR clones in peripheral blood had expanded more in patients with durable benefit (n ≈ 24, p = 0.022). Small sample size (n ≈ 28) and many exploratory analyses mean the results are intended to be hypothesis-generating. A pretreatment peripheral blood TCR clonality below the median was linked to improved progression-free and overall survival.

The time point label here, explained by the study, means: pretreatment peripheral blood. The cohort comprised roughly 30 patients with locally advanced or metastatic urothelial carcinoma treated at Memorial Sloan Kettering on a trial protocol. Peripheral blood mononuclear cells were collected from each patient pretreatment and during treatment, giving between 1 and 8 total time points per patient. The Qiagen DNeasy Blood extraction kit was used to purify genomic DNA from total PBMCs and tumor samples. PBMCs were collected pretreatment and during treatment and were isolated and stored as previously described. Synthetic TCR analog templates were spiked into each PCR so that absolute template abundance could be estimated from read counts. TCRbeta CDR3 regions were amplified from genomic DNA with bias-controlled V and J gene primers using the immunoSEQ assay. Rearranged TCRbeta segments were sequenced at approximately 20X coverage. From the authors' description of their analysis: Clustering was used to correct sequencing errors, and CDR3s were annotated against IMGT so that V, D and J genes could be assigned. Only productive TCRbeta rearrangements were used in downstream analyses, excluding out-of-frame or stop-codon sequences. Clonality was calculated as one minus the Shannon entropy normalized by the log of the number of unique productive sequences. Clones differing between time points or between blood and tumor were identified by Fisher's exact test with Benjamini-Hochberg correction at adjusted p below 0.01. TCRdb took this table from immuneACCESS and kept in-frame rearrangements with V and J called. Such tables lack part of the clones; where checked against another copy, unresolved V genes explain under half of the gap, and the rest is unexplained. The DNA was the basis for D and trimming; V, J and clone size are from that table. This sample comprises approximately 72,000 clones, about 90% of them detected only once. More than 13% of the sample comes from the top ten.

Including cysteine and phenylalanine, the CDR3 has 13 amino acids. Of all the DNA, just the CDR3 is kept, 39 bases in frame from base 1. Trimming costs V 6 bases and J 5 bases, and their ends lie 11 bases apart. Reading the germline V gene gives CDR1 MNHNS and CDR2 SASEGT. The sequencing used PBMCs, collected around atezolizumab (anti-PD-L1) treatment. The sequence was obtained from a man aged 55 to 70 with urothelial cancer. The rearrangement joined TRBV6-1 to TRBJ1-5, with TRBD1 as a weak D call on 5 bases. The sequence in DNA is TGTGCCAGCAGCCCAGGACATTATCAGCCCCAGCATTTT. Its protein product is CASSPGHYQPQHF.